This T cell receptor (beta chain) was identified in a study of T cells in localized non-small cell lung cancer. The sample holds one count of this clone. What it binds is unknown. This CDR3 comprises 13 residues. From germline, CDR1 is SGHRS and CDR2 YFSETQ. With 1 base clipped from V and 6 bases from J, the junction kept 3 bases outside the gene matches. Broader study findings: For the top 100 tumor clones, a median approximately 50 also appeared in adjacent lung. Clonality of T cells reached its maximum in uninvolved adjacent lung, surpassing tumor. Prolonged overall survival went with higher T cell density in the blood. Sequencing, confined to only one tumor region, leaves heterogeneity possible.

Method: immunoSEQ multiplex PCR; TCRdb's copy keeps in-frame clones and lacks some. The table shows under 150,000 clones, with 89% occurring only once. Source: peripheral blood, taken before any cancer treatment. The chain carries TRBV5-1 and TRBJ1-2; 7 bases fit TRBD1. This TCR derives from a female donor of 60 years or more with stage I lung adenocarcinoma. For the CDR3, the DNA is TGCGCCAGCAGCTTGCAACAGGGGAATGGCTACACCTTC. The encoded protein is CASSLQQGNGYTF.